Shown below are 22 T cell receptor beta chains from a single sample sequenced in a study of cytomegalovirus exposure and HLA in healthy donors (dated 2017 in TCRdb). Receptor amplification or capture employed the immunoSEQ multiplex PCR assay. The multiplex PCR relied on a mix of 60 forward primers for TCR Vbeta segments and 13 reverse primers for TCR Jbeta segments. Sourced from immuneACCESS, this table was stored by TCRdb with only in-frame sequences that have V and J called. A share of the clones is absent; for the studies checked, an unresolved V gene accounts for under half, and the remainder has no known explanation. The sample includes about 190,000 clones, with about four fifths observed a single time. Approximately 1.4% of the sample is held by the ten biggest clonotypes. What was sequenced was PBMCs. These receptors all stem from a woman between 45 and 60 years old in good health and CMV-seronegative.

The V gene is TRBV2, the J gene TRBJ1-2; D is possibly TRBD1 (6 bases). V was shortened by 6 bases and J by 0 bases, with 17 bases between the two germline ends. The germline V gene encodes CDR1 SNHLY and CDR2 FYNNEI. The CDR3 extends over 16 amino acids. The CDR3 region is CASSSRGGEPNYGYTF. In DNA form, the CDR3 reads TGTGCCAGCAGCTCTAGAGGGGGGGAGCCTAACTATGGCTACACCTTC.

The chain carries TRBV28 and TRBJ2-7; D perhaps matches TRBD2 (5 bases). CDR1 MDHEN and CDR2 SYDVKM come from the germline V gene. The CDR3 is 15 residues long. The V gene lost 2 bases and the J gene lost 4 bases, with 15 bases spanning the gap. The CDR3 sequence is CASSLGWESQYEQYF. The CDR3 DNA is TGTGCCAGCAGTTTAGGGTGGGAGTCCCAATACGAGCAGTACTTC.

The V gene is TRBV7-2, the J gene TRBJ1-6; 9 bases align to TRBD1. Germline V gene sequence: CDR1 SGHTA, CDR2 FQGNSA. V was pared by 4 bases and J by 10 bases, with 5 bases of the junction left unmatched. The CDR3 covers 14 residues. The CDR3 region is CASSSGTGYSPLHF. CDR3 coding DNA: TGTGCCAGCAGCTCCGGGACAGGGTACTCACCCCTCCACTTT.

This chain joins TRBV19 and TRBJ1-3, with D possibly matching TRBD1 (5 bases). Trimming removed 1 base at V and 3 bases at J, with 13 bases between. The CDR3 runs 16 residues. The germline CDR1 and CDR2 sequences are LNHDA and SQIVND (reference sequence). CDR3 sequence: CASSIVGGPNGNTIYF. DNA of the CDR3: TGTGCCAGTAGTATAGTCGGGGGACCGAATGGAAACACCATATATTTT.

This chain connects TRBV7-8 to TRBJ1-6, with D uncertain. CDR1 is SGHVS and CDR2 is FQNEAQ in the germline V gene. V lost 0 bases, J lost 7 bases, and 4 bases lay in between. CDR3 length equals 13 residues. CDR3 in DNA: TGTGCCAGCAGCTTAGCCCAGAATTCACCCCTCCACTTT. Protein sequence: CASSLAQNSPLHF.

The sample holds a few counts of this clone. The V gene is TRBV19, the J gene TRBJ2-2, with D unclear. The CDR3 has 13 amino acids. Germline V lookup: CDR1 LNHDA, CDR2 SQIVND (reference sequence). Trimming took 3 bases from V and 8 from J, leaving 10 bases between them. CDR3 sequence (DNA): TGTGCCAGTAGTATTGAGGTTCGGGGGGAGCTGTTTTTT. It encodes CASSIEVRGELFF.

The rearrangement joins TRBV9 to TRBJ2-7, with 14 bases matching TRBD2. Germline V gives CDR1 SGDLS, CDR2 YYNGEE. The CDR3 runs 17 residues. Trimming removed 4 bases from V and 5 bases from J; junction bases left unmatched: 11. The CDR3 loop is CASSRGLAGEGSHEQYF. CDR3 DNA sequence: TGTGCCAGCAGCAGGGGACTAGCGGGAGAGGGATCCCACGAGCAGTACTTC.

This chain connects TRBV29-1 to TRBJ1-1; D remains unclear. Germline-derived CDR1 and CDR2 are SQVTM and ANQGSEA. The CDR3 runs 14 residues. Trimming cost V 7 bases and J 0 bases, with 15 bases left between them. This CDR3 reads CSGSTSGLNTEAFF. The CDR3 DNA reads TGCAGCGGGTCGACTTCGGGGTTGAACACTGAAGCTTTCTTT. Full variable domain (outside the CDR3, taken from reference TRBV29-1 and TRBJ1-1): SAVISQKPSRDICQRGTSLTIQCQVDSQVTMMFWYRQQPGQSLTLIATANQGSEATYESGFVIDKFPISRPNLTFSTLTVSNMSPEDSSIYLCSGSTSGLNTEAFFGQGTRLTVV.

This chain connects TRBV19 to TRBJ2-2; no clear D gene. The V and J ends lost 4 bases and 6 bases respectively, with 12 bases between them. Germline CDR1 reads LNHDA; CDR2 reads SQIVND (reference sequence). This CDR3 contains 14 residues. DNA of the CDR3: TGTGCCAGTAGTACCCTCAACGCAGCCGGGGAGCTGTTTTTT. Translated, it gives CASSTLNAAGELFF.

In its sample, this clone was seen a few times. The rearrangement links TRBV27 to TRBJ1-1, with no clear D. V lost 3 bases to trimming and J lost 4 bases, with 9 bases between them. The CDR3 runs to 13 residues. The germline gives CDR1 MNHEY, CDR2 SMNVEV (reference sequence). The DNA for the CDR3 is TGTGCCAGCAGTTTTGGCGCGGCCACTGAAGCTTTCTTT. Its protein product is CASSFGAATEAFF.

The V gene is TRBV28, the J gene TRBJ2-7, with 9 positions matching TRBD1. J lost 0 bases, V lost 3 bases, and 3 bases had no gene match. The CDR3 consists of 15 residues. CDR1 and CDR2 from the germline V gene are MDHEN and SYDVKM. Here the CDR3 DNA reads TGTGCCAGCAGTTTTGGGGACAGGGTCTCCTACGAGCAGTACTTC. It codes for CASSFGDRVSYEQYF.

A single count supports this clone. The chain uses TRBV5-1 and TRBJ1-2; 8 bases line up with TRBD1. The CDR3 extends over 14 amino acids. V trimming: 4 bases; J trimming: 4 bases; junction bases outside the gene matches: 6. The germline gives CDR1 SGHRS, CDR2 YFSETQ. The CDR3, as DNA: TGCGCCAGCAGCACCGGACAGGGTCTCTATGGCTACACCTTC. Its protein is CASSTGQGLYGYTF.

The CDR3 is CASSVRTGGNYEQYF. CDR3 in DNA: TGTGCCAGCTCAGTACGGACAGGGGGTAACTACGAGCAGTACTTC. J is TRBJ2-7 and V is TRBV18, with 10 bases aligning to TRBD1. CDR1 is KGHSH and CDR2 is LQKENI in the germline V gene. The CDR3 runs 15 residues. Germline trimming cut 5 bases from V and 3 bases from J; bases unmatched to any gene: 7. Filled out from reference TRBV18 and TRBJ2-7, the complete variable domain reads NAGVMQNPRHLVRRRGQEARLRCSPMKGHSHVYWYRQLPEEGLKFMVYLQKENIIDESGMPKERFSAEFPKEGPSILRIQQVVRGDSAAYFCASSVRTGGNYEQYFGPGTRLTVT.

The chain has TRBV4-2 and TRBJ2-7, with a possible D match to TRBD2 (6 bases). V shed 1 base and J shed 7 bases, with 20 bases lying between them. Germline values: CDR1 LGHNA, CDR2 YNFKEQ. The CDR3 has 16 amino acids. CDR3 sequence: CASSQGPGVAAGEQYF. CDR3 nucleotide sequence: TGTGCCAGCAGCCAAGGACCGGGAGTAGCCGCAGGGGAGCAGTACTTC.

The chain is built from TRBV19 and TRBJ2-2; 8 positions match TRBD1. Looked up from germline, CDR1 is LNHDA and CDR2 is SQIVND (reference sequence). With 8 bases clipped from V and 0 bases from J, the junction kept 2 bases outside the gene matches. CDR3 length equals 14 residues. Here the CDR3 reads CASQQGANTGELFF. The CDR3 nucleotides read TGTGCCAGTCAACAGGGGGCGAACACCGGGGAGCTGTTTTTT.

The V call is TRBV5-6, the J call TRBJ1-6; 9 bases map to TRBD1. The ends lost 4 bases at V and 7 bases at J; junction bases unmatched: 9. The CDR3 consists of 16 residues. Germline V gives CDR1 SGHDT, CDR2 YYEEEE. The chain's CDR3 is CASSERTGVLNSPLHF. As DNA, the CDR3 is TGTGCCAGCAGCGAACGGACAGGGGTACTAAATTCACCCCTCCACTTT.

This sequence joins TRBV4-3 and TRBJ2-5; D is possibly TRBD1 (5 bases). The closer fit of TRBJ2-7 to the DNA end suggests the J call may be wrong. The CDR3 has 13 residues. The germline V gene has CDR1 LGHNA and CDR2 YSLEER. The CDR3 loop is CASSPGHGYEQYF. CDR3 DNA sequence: TGCGCCAGCAGCCCAGGGCACGGGTACGAGCAGTACTTC.

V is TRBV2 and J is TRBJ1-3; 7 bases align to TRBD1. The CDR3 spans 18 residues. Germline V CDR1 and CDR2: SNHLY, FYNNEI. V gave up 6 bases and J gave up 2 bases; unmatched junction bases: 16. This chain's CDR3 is CASRIGQAVTSAGNTIYF. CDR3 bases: TGTGCCAGCAGAATCGGACAGGCCGTAACTTCTGCTGGAAACACCATATATTTT.

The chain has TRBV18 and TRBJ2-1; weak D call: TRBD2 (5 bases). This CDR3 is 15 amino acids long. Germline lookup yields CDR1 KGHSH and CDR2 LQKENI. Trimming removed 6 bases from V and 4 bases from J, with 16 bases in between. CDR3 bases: TGTGCCAGCTCCCCCGGACTGGAATCATACAATGAGCAGTTCTTC. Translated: CASSPGLESYNEQFF.

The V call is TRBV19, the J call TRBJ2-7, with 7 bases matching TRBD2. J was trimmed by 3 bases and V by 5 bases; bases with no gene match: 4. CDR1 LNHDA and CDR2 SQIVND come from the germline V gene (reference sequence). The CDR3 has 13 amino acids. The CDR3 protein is CASSPGTNYEQYF. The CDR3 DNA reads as TGTGCCAGTAGTCCCGGGACTAACTACGAGCAGTACTTC.

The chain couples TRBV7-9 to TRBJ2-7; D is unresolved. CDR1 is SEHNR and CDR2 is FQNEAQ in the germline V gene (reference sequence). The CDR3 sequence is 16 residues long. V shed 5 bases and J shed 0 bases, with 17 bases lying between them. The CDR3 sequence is CASSPQVARISYEQYF. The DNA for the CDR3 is TGTGCCAGCAGCCCCCAAGTGGCGCGGATCTCCTACGAGCAGTACTTC.

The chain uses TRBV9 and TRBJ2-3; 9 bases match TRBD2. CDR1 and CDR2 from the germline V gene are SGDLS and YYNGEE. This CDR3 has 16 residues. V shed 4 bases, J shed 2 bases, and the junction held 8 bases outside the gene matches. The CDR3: CASSLGLAQNTDTQYF. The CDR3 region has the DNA TGTGCCAGCAGCCTAGGACTAGCGCAAAACACAGATACGCAGTATTTT.